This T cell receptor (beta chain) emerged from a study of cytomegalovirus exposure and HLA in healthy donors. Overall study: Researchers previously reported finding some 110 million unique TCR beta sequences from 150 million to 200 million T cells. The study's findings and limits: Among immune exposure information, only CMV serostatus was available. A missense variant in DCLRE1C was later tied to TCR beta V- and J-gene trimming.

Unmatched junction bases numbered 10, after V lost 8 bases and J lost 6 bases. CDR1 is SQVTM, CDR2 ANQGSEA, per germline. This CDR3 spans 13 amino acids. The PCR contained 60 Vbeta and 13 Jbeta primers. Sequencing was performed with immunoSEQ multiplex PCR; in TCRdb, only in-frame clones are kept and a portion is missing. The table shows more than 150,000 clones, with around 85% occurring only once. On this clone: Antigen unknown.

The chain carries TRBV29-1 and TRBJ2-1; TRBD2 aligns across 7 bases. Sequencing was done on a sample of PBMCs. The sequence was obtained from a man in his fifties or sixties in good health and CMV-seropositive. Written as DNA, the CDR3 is TGCAGCTCGGCCGGACTAGACGGCAATGAGCAGTTCTTC. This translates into CSSAGLDGNEQFF.